The present T cell receptor (beta chain) was sequenced within a study of OX40 agonist ivuxolimab in advanced cancers. For the study at large: A male proportion of 70% to 90% was recorded, with mean age approximately 57 years and range about 20 to 90. Partial responses were achieved by three patients: one hepatocellular carcinoma, two cutaneous melanoma.

Trimming at V came to 7 bases and at J to 7 bases, leaving 6 bases not matched to a gene. Germline V gene lookup returns CDR1 SQVTM and CDR2 ANQGSEA. The CDR3 is 13 amino acids. Any history of autoimmune disease or systemic immunosuppression disqualified patients. Assay used: immunoSEQ multiplex PCR; TCRdb lists only in-frame clones, some missing. The sample consists of fewer than 65,000 clones, 70% to 80% of them appearing once. The TCR comes from an adult with an advanced solid tumor such as melanoma, head and neck, liver or kidney cancer. The V and J genes are TRBV29-1 and TRBJ1-6; TRBD1 matches at 8 bases. The sequenced sample was CD4+ or CD8+ T cells sorted from blood, obtained in a trial of the OX40 agonist ivuxolimab. The DNA for the CDR3 is TGCAGCGCGAGGACAGGGCAGAATTCACCCCTCCACTTT. This encodes CSARTGQNSPLHF.